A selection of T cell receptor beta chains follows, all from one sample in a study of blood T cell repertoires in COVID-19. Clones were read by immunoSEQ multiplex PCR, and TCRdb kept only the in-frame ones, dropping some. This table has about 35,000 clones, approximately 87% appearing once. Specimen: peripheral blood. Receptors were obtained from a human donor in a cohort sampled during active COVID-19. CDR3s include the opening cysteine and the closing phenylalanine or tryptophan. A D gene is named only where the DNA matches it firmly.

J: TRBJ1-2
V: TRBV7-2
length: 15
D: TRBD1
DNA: TGTGCCAGCAGCTATGCCGCCGGACAGGGGAGGGGCTACACCTTC
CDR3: CASSYAAGQGRGYTF

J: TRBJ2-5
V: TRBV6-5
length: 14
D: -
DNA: TGTGCCAGCAGTTACGGGACACTCGCGGAGACCCAGTACTTC
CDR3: CASSYGTLAETQYF

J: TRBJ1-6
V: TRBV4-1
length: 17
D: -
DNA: TGCGCCAGCAGCCAAGAAGAGGGCAGCCTCTATAATTCACCCCTCCACTTT
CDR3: CASSQEEGSLYNSPLHF

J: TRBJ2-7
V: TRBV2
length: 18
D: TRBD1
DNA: TGTGCCAGCAGAGATACCTGGACAGGGATTGGGTCGGTCTACGAGCAGTACTTC
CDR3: CASRDTWTGIGSVYEQYF

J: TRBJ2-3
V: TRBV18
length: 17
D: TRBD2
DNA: TGTGCCAGCTCCCTACGGACTAGCGGGGGGGCAGAAGATACGCAGTATTTT
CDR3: CASSLRTSGGAEDTQYF

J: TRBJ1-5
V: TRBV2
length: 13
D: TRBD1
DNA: TGTGCCAGCCGGACAGGGGTACCTCAGCCCCAGCATTTT
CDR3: CASRTGVPQPQHF

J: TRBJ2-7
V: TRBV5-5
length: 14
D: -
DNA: TGTGCCAGCAGCTTGGCGACAGGACCCTACGAGCAGTACTTC
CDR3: CASSLATGPYEQYF

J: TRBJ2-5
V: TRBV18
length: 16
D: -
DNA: TGTGCCAGCTCAAGGTTGGTAGCGGTGTACCAAGAGACCCAGTACTTC
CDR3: CASSRLVAVYQETQYF

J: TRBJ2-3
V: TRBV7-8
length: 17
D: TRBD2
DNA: TGTGCCAGCAGCCCTGCCGGGACTAGCGGTGTCACAGATACGCAGTATTTT
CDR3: CASSPAGTSGVTDTQYF

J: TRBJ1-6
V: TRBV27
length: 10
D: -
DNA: TGTGCCACGCGTGGGGACACCCTCCACTTT
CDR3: CATRGDTLHF

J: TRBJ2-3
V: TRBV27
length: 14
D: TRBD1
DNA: TGTGCCAGCAGTACCGACAGGGTAACAGATACGCAGTATTTT
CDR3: CASSTDRVTDTQYF

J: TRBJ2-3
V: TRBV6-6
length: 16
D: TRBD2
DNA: TGTGCCAGCAGTTATTCTCTAGCGGGGGGAGGAGATACGCAGTATTTT
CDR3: CASSYSLAGGGDTQYF

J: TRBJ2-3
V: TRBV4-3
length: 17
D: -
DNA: TGCGCCAGCAGCCAAGATTATAATCCGCGCGGCACAGATACGCAGTATTTT
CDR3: CASSQDYNPRGTDTQYF

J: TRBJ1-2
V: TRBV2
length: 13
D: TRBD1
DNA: TGTGCCAGCAATAGACAGGGGGACGGTGGCTACACCTTC
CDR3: CASNRQGDGGYTF

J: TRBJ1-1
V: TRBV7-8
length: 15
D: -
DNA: TGTGCCAGCAGCATTGGACGGAGGGGGAACACTGAAGCTTTCTTT
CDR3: CASSIGRRGNTEAFF

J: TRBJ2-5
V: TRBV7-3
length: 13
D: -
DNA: TGTGCCAGCAGCCAAAGTGGGGGGGAGACCCAGTACTTC
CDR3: CASSQSGGETQYF

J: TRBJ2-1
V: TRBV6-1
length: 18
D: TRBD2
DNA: TGTGCCAGCAGTGCGAAGTCATCTAGCGGGGGGGCCTACAATGAGCAGTTCTTC
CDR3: CASSAKSSSGGAYNEQFF

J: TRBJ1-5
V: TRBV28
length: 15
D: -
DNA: TGTGCCAGCAGCTTGACACGCCTTCGCAATCAGCCCCAGCATTTT
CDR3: CASSLTRLRNQPQHF

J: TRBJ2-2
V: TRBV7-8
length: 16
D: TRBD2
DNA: TGTGCCAGCAGCCGACTAGCGGGGGGACCCACCGGGGAGCTGTTTTTT
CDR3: CASSRLAGGPTGELFF

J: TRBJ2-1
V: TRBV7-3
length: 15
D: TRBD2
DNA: TGTGCCAGCAGCCCAAACCCGGGGGGGGGCAATGAGCAGTTCTTC
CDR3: CASSPNPGGGNEQFF

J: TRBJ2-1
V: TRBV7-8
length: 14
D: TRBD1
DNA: TGTGCCAGCAGCAAATTTGGGCAGGGGGCGAAACAGTTCTTC
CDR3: CASSKFGQGAKQFF

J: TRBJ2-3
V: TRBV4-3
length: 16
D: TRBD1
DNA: TGCGCCAGCAGCCAAGCGGGACAGGGGAGGCCAGATACGCAGTATTTT
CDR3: CASSQAGQGRPDTQYF